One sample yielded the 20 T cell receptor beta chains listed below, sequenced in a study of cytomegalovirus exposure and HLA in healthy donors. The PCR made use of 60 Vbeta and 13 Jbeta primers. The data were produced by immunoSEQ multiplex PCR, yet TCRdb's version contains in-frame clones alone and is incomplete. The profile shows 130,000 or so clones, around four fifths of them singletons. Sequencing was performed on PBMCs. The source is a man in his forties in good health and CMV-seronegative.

The CDR3 region has the DNA TGTGCCATCAAGCGGGGAGTGGATGAAAAACTGTTTTTT. Its protein is CAIKRGVDEKLFF. V usage is TRBV10-3 and J usage is TRBJ1-4; D remains unclear. The germline V gene encodes CDR1 ENHRY and CDR2 SYGVKD. This CDR3 comprises 13 residues. V was shortened by 7 bases and J by 6 bases, with 12 bases between the two germline ends.

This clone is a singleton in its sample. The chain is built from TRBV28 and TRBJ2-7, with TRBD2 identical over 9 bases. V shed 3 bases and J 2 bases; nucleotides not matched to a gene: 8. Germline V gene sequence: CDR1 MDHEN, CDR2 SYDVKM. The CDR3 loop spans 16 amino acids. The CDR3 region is CASSFHLAGLTYEQYF. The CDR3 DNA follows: TGTGCCAGCAGTTTCCACCTAGCGGGGCTAACCTACGAGCAGTACTTC. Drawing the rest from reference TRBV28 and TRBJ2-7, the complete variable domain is DVKVTQSSRYLVKRTGEKVFLECVQDMDHENMFWYRQDPGLGLRLIYFSYDVKMKEKGDIPEGYSVSREKKERFSLILESASTNQTSMYLCASSFHLAGLTYEQYFGPGTRLTVT.

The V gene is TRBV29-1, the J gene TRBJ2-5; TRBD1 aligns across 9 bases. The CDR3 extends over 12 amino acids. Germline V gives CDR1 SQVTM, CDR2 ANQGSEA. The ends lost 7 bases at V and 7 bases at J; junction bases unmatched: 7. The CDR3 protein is CSARQGGPTQYF. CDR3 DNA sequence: TGCAGCGCCCGACAGGGGGGTCCGACCCAGTACTTC.

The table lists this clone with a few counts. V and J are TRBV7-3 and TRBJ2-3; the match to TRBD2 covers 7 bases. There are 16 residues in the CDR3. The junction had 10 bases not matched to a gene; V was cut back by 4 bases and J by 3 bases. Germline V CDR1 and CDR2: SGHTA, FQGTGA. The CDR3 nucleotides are TGTGCCAGCAGCTCCAACCGCGGGAGAGGTACAGATACGCAGTATTTT. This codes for CASSSNRGRGTDTQYF.

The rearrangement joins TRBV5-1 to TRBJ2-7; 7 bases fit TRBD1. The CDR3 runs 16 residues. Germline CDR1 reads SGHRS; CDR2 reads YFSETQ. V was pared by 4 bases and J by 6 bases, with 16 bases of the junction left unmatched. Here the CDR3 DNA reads TGCGCCAGCAGCCCGTCCAGTGGGGCGACAGGGACCGAGCAGTACTTC. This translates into CASSPSSGATGTEQYF.

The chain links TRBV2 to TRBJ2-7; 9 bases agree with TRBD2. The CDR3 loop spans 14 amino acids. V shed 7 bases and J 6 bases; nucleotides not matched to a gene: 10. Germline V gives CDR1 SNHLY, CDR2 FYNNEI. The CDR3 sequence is CASTVTSGAPEQYF. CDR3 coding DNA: TGTGCCAGCACTGTGACTAGCGGAGCCCCCGAGCAGTACTTC. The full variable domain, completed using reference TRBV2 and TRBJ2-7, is EPEVTQTPSHQVTQMGQEVILRCVPISNHLYFYWYRQILGQKVEFLVSFYNNEISEKSEIFDDQFSVERPDGSNFTLKIRSTKLEDSAMYFCASTVTSGAPEQYFGPGTRLTVT.

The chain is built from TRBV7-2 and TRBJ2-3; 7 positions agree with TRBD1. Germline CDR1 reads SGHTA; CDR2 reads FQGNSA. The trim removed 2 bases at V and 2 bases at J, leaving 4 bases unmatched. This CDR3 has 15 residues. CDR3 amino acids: CASSLQGVHTDTQYF. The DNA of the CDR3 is TGTGCCAGCAGCTTACAGGGGGTCCACACAGATACGCAGTATTTT.

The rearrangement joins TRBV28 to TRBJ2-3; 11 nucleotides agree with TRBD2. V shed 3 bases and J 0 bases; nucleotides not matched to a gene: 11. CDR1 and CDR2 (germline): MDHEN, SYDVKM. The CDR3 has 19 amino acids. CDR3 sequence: CASSFGGGGLAASTDTQYF. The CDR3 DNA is TGTGCCAGCAGTTTTGGAGGGGGGGGACTAGCGGCTAGCACAGATACGCAGTATTTT.

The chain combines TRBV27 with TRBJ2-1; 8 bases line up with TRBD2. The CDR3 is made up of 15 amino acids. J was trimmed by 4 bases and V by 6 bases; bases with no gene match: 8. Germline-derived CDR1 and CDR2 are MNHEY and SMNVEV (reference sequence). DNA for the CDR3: TGTGCCAGCAGCCTGGGGGCTAGCGGGTACAATGAGCAGTTCTTC. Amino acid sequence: CASSLGASGYNEQFF.

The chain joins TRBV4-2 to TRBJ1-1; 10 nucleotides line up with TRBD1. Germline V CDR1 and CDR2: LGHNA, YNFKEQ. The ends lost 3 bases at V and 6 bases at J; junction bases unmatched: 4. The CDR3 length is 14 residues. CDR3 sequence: CASSQTGGEAEAFF. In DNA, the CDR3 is TGTGCCAGCAGCCAGACAGGGGGCGAGGCTGAAGCTTTCTTT.

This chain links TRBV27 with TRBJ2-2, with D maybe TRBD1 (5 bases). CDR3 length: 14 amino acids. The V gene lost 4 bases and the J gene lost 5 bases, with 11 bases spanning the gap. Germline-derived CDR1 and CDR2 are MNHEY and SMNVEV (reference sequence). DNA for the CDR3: TGTGCCAGCAGTTCCCTTCAGGGAACCGGGGAGCTGTTTTTT. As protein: CASSSLQGTGELFF.

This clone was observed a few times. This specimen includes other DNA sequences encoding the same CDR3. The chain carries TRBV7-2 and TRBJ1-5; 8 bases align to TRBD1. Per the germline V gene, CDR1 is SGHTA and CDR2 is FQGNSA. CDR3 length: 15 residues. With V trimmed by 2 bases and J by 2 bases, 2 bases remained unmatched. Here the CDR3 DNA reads TGTGCCAGCAGCTTAACAGGGGGGGGCAATCAGCCCCAGCATTTT. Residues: CASSLTGGGNQPQHF.

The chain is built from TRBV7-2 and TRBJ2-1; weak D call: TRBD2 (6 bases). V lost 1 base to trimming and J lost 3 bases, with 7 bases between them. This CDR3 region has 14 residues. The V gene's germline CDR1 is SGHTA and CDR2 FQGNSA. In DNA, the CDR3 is TGTGCCAGCAGCTTAGACGGGAGCTACAATGAGCAGTTCTTC. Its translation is CASSLDGSYNEQFF.

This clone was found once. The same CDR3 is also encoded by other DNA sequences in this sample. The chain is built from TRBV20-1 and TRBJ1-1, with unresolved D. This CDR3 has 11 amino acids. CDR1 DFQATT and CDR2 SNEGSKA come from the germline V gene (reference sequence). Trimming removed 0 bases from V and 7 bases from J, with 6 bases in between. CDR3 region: CSARDENEAFF. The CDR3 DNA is TGCAGTGCTAGAGACGAGAATGAAGCTTTCTTT.

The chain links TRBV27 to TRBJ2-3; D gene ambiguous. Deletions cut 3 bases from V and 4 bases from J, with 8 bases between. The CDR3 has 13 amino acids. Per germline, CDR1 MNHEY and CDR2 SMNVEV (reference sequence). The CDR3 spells CASSFSTSDTQYF. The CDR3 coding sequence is TGTGCCAGCAGTTTTTCCACTTCAGATACGCAGTATTTT.

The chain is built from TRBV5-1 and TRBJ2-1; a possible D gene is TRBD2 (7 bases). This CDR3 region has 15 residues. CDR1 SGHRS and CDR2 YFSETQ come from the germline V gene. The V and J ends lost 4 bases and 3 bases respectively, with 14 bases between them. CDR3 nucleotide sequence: TGCGCCAGCAGCCTCTTAGGGGGGGGCTACAATGAGCAGTTCTTC. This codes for CASSLLGGGYNEQFF. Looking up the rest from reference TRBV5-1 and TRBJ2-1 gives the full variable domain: KAGVTQTPRYLIKTRGQQVTLSCSPISGHRSVSWYQQTPGQGLQFLFEYFSETQRNKGNFPGRFSGRQFSNSRSEMNVSTLELGDSALYLCASSLLGGGYNEQFFGPGTRLTVL.

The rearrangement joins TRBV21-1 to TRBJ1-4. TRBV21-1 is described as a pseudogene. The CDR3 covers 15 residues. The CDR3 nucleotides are TGTGCCAGCAGCAAAGGGGGGGGGAGTGATGAAAAACTGTTTTTT. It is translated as CASSKGGGSDEKLFF.

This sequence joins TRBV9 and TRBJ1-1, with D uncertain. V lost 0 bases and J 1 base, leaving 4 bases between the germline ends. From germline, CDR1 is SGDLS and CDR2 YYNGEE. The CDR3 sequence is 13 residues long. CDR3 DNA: TGTGCCAGCAGCGTAGCTTGGAACACTGAAGCTTTCTTT. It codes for CASSVAWNTEAFF.

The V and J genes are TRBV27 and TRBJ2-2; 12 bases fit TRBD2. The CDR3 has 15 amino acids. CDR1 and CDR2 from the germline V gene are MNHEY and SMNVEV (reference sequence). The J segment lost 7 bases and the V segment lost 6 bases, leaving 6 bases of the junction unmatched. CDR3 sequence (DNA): TGTGCCAGCAGCGGTCTAGCGGGAGGGATCGGGGAGCTGTTTTTT. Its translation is CASSGLAGGIGELFF.

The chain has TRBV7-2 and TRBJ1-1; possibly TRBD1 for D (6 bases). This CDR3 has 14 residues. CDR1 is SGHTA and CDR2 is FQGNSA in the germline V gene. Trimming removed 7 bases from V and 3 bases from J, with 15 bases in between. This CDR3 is CASTFSAGDTEAFF. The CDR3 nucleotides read TGTGCCAGCACCTTCTCGGCAGGGGACACTGAAGCTTTCTTT.